This T cell receptor (beta chain) was obtained from a study of shared clonotypes between healthy human individuals. Germline CDR1 MGHRA, CDR2 YSYEKL. With 6 bases clipped from V and 4 bases from J, the junction kept 8 bases outside the gene matches. There are 15 residues in the CDR3. Libraries were prepared by immunoSEQ multiplex PCR; TCRdb keeps only in-frame clonotypes and omits some of them. This sample carries 2 million to 2.5 million clones, 90% to 96% of them seen once, and the ten largest clones take over 0.1%. This TCR was recovered from a man between 18 and 29 years old in good health. Sequenced: naive CD4+ T cells sorted from blood. Sample subset: CD45RA+ positively selected. The rearrangement joins TRBV4-1 to TRBJ2-4, with 8 bases that match TRBD1. CDR3 in amino acids: CASSHFRDRKNIQYF. CDR3 DNA: TGCGCCAGCAGTCACTTCCGGGACAGGAAAAACATTCAGTACTTC.